This record covers a single TCR beta chain. Mismatch with germline at one junction end may stem from a read error. This entry comes from a study of cytomegalovirus exposure and HLA in healthy donors. The PCR contained 60 Vbeta and 13 Jbeta primers. Measured with immunoSEQ multiplex PCR; TCRdb has only the in-frame clones, and not every one. The sample consists of 150,000 to 160,000 clones, about 68% of them appearing once. The CDR3 covers 14 residues. Germline-derived CDR1 and CDR2 are LNHDA and SQIVND (reference sequence). This sequence originates from a young man in good health and CMV-seronegative. Input material: PBMCs. V gene TRBV19 combines with J gene TRBJ1-5; tentative D call: TRBD1 (5 bases). The CDR3, as DNA: TGTGCCAGTACTATTGACAGACAGAATCAGCCCCAGAATTTT. Amino acid sequence: CASTIDRQNQPQNF.